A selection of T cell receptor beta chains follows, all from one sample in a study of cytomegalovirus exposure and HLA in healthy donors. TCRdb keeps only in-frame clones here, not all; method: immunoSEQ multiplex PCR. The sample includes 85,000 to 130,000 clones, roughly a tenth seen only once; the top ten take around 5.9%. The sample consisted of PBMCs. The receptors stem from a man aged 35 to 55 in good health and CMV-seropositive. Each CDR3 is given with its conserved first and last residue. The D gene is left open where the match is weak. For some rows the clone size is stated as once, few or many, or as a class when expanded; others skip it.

CDR3: CSVELAAYQETQYF; DNA: TGCAGCGTTGAACTAGCGGCGTACCAAGAGACCCAGTACTTC; J: TRBJ2-5; V: TRBV29-1; D: TRBD2; size: few
CDR3: CASSLVGSAKNIQYF; DNA: TGCGCCAGCAGCTTGGTCGGGAGTGCCAAAAACATTCAGTACTTC; J: TRBJ2-4; V: TRBV5-1; D: NA; size: few
CDR3: CASSPRDRGLAALWYF; DNA: TGTGCCAGCAGCCCGAGGGACCGGGGACTAGCGGCATTATGGTACTTC; J: TRBJ2-5; V: TRBV7-2; D: TRBD2; size: few
CDR3: CASSVGQGAFSPLHF; DNA: TGTGCCAGCAGCGTCGGACAGGGGGCTTTTTCACCCCTCCACTTT; J: TRBJ1-6; V: TRBV7-2; D: TRBD1; size: NA
CDR3: CASNGQGVSYEQYF; DNA: TGTGCCAGCAACGGACAGGGGGTATCCTACGAGCAGTACTTC; J: TRBJ2-7; V: TRBV2; D: TRBD1; size: few
CDR3: CATSRGPQGLPYNEQFF; DNA: TGTGCCACCAGCAGAGGACCGCAGGGGCTCCCCTACAATGAGCAGTTCTTC; J: TRBJ2-1; V: TRBV15; D: NA; size: NA
CDR3: CASSVGGSGTTDTQYF; DNA: TGTGCCAGCAGCGTAGGGGGAAGCGGGACCACAGATACGCAGTATTTT; J: TRBJ2-3; V: TRBV9; D: TRBD2; size: few
CDR3: CASSLESSSGYEQYF; DNA: TGTGCCAGCAGCTTAGAGTCTAGTTCGGGCTACGAGCAGTACTTC; J: TRBJ2-7; V: TRBV7-9; D: NA; size: NA
CDR3: CASSLGGQGASETQYF; DNA: TGCGCCAGCAGCTTGGGGGGACAGGGGGCATCAGAGACCCAGTACTTC; J: TRBJ2-5; V: TRBV5-1; D: TRBD1; size: few
CDR3: CASSDRSGGETQYF; DNA: TGTGCCAGCAGCGATAGAAGCGGGGGTGAGACCCAGTACTTC; J: TRBJ2-5; V: TRBV9; D: TRBD2; size: NA
CDR3: CASSPALRHNEQFF; DNA: TGTGCCAGCAGCCCCGCTTTGAGGCACAATGAGCAGTTCTTC; J: TRBJ2-1; V: TRBV2; D: NA; size: NA
CDR3: CASSQYVAYEQYF; DNA: TGTGCCAGCAGCCAATATGTCGCCTACGAGCAGTACTTC; J: TRBJ2-7; V: TRBV4-2; D: NA; size: NA
CDR3: CSVESRERSYNEQFF; DNA: TGCAGCGTTGAGTCCCGGGAAAGGAGCTACAATGAGCAGTTCTTC; J: TRBJ2-1; V: TRBV29-1; D: NA; size: NA
CDR3: CASSRRGGPAEQYF; DNA: TGTGCCAGCAGTAGGAGGGGCGGGCCAGCGGAGCAGTACTTC; J: TRBJ2-7; V: TRBV6-6; D: NA; size: few
CDR3: CASSFDYYNEQFF; DNA: TGTGCCAGCAGCTTTGACTACTACAATGAGCAGTTCTTC; J: TRBJ2-1; V: TRBV7-3; D: NA; size: few
CDR3: CAGHRAYGYTF; DNA: TGTGCCGGTCATCGAGCCTATGGCTACACCTTC; J: TRBJ1-2; V: TRBV21-1; D: NA; size: few
CDR3: CASRGQSYRGNTIYF; DNA: TGTGCCAGCAGAGGACAGTCCTACCGGGGAAACACCATATATTTT; J: TRBJ1-3; V: TRBV2; D: NA; size: NA
CDR3: CASSPLREGAQHF; DNA: TGTGCCAGCAGCCCCCTCAGGGAAGGGGCGCAGCATTTT; J: TRBJ1-5; V: TRBV6-1; D: NA; size: few
CDR3: CASSLSVGWRSYEQYF; DNA: TGTGCCAGCAGTTTGTCGGTCGGCTGGAGATCCTACGAGCAGTACTTC; J: TRBJ2-7; V: TRBV27; D: NA; size: NA
CDR3: CASSFRQGAGEQFF; DNA: TGTGCCAGCAGCTTTCGACAGGGGGCGGGTGAGCAGTTCTTC; J: TRBJ2-1; V: TRBV11-3; D: TRBD1; size: few
CDR3: CASSLGVHSADTQYF; DNA: TGTGCCAGCAGCTTAGGGGTGCACAGCGCAGATACGCAGTATTTT; J: TRBJ2-3; V: TRBV6-6; D: NA; size: NA
CDR3: CASSTNVYEQYF; DNA: TGTGCCAGCAGTACTAATGTTTACGAGCAGTACTTC; J: TRBJ2-7; V: TRBV27; D: NA; size: NA
CDR3: CASSSTGADTQYF; DNA: TGCGCCAGCAGCTCGACAGGGGCAGATACGCAGTATTTT; J: TRBJ2-3; V: TRBV5-1; D: TRBD1; size: NA
CDR3: CASTSGAYNEQFF; DNA: TGTGCCAGCACTAGCGGAGCCTACAATGAGCAGTTCTTC; J: TRBJ2-1; V: TRBV6-6; D: TRBD2; size: few
CDR3: CASSLKGGAGNQPQHF; DNA: TGTGCCAGCAGTTTGAAGGGAGGGGCGGGCAATCAGCCCCAGCATTTT; J: TRBJ1-5; V: TRBV27; D: NA; size: NA
CDR3: CASSVIAGLTYNEQFF; DNA: TGTGCCAGCAGTGTAATAGCGGGTTTAACCTACAATGAGCAGTTCTTC; J: TRBJ2-1; V: TRBV6-4; D: TRBD2; size: few
CDR3: CASSLDRRETQYF; DNA: TGTGCCAGCAGCTTAGATCGTCGGGAGACCCAGTACTTC; J: TRBJ2-5; V: TRBV11-2; D: NA; size: few
CDR3: CASLGRGSYEQYF; DNA: TGTGCCAGTTTGGGTAGGGGTTCCTACGAGCAGTACTTC; J: TRBJ2-7; V: TRBV2; D: NA; size: NA
CDR3: CASSFWTADSGNTIYF; DNA: TGTGCCAGCAGCTTCTGGACAGCTGACTCTGGAAACACCATATATTTT; J: TRBJ1-3; V: TRBV7-9; D: NA; size: NA
CDR3: CASSLAEAGLATDTQYF; DNA: TGCGCCAGCAGCTTGGCCGAAGCGGGCCTTGCCACAGATACGCAGTATTTT; J: TRBJ2-3; V: TRBV5-1; D: NA; size: NA
CDR3: CASSAVSGSGGQFF; DNA: TGTGCCAGCAGTGCAGTTAGCGGGAGCGGGGGGCAGTTCTTC; J: TRBJ2-1; V: TRBV2; D: TRBD2; size: NA
CDR3: CASSNRIGLAAYEQYF; DNA: TGTGCCAGTAGTAACCGCATCGGACTAGCGGCCTACGAGCAGTACTTC; J: TRBJ2-7; V: TRBV19; D: TRBD2; size: NA
CDR3: CASSSFAGTSQGETQYF; DNA: TGTGCCAGCAGCTCTTTCGCCGGGACTAGCCAGGGCGAGACCCAGTACTTC; J: TRBJ2-5; V: TRBV28; D: TRBD2; size: NA
CDR3: CASSDRTDLNYEQYF; DNA: TGCGCCAGCAGTGATAGGACAGATTTAAATTACGAGCAGTACTTC; J: TRBJ2-7; V: TRBV5-1; D: NA; size: NA
CDR3: CASSVQADTQYF; DNA: TGTGCCAGCAGCGTACAGGCAGATACGCAGTATTTT; J: TRBJ2-3; V: TRBV9; D: NA; size: few
CDR3: CASSSRQGRGEKLFF; DNA: TGTGCCAGCAGCTCCAGACAGGGAAGGGGTGAAAAACTGTTTTTT; J: TRBJ1-4; V: TRBV5-4; D: TRBD1; size: NA
CDR3: CASSFLAGVGADTQYF; DNA: TGTGCCAGCTCATTTCTAGCGGGAGTTGGTGCAGATACGCAGTATTTT; J: TRBJ2-3; V: TRBV18; D: TRBD2; size: NA
CDR3: CAFDRLYSTDTQYF; DNA: TGTGCCTTCGACAGACTTTATAGCACAGATACGCAGTATTTT; J: TRBJ2-3; V: TRBV30; D: NA; size: NA
CDR3: CASSLAGQGQYF; DNA: TGTGCCAGCAGCTTAGCGGGACAGGGACAGTACTTC; J: TRBJ2-4; V: TRBV7-9; D: TRBD1; size: few
CDR3: CASSQTSGRSGEQYF; DNA: TGTGCCAGCAGTCAGACTAGCGGGAGGTCGGGGGAGCAGTACTTC; J: TRBJ2-7; V: TRBV6-5; D: TRBD2; size: few